The sequence of this T cell receptor beta chain was determined in a study of graft-versus-host responses after intestinal transplantation. About the research overall: Each transplant was multivisceral, liver-intestinal, or isolated intestinal. Anti-thymocyte globulin was used for induction in all recipients, who then took tacrolimus and steroids for about three years.

Regarding this clone: The antigen is not known.

The study, taken as a whole, reports: Detected in recipient marrow were GvH clones, some of which were first observed in ileum or blood. Those patients showing graft-donor T cell macrochimerism displayed high graft-versus-host to host-versus-graft clonal ratios in allografts.

Profiled with immunoSEQ multiplex PCR; TCRdb holds only in-frame clones, not every one. The table shows over 85,000 clones, with just under 95% occurring only once. The germline V gene encodes CDR1 MGHRA and CDR2 YSYEKL. The ends were cut back, 4 bases at V and 3 bases at J, with 18 bases in the middle. The CDR3 has 16 amino acids. This clonotype was sampled from a human donor who received an intestinal transplant. The sample here was unstimulated CD8+ T cells sorted from spleen or lymph node cells, taken before intestinal transplant. The V gene is TRBV4-1, the J gene TRBJ1-1; D is ambiguous. CDR3 bases: TGCGCCAGCAGCCCCGTTGAGGGAGACGAGGACACTGAAGCTTTCTTT. Translating gives CASSPVEGDEDTEAFF.